Presented here are 30 T cell receptor beta chains from one specimen sequenced in a study of a mutant IDH1 vaccine in newly diagnosed glioma. The antigens of these receptors remain unknown. Profiling relied on immunoSEQ multiplex PCR, and the TCRdb table lists in-frame clones only, not all of them. Seen here are some 40,000 clones, roughly four fifths observed once, and the top ten hold over 7.5%. The time point denotes: week 47, end of study. Doses comprised 300 ug of mutant IDH1 20-mer peptide each, plus topical imiquimod. This material consisted of PBMCs, taken from a glioma patient whose treatment included an IDH1 peptide vaccine. The source of these receptors is a man aged 40-50 years with glioma.

The genes are TRBV7-9 and TRBJ2-1; either TRBD1 or TRBD2 may fit D (6 bases each). Germline CDR1 is SEHNR and CDR2 is FQNEAQ (reference sequence). The CDR3 spans 15 residues. The ends were cut back, 0 bases at V and 9 bases at J, with 15 bases in the middle. CDR3 residues: CASSLAGGRNSEQFF. CDR3 DNA: TGTGCCAGCAGCTTAGCAGGGGGGCGGAATAGTGAGCAGTTCTTC.

Here the CDR3 DNA reads TGTGCCAGCTCAATAGGAGGCTACTATGGCTACACCTTC. Protein: CASSIGGYYGYTF. This rearrangement joins TRBV6-1 to TRBJ1-2; D is undetermined. This CDR3 region has 13 residues. Germline V lookup: CDR1 MNHNS, CDR2 SASEGT. Trimming removed 8 bases at V and 3 bases at J, with 13 bases between.

The chain combines TRBV5-1 with TRBJ2-1; a possible D gene is TRBD1 (6 bases). CDR1 is SGHRS, CDR2 YFSETQ, per germline. V was pared by 0 bases and J by 10 bases, with 14 bases between. This CDR3 is 14 amino acids long. Here the CDR3 reads CASSLEVLGQEQFF. The CDR3 DNA reads TGCGCCAGCAGCTTGGAGGTCCTCGGACAGGAGCAGTTCTTC.

V gene TRBV4-1 combines with J gene TRBJ1-4; no reliable D call. Per the germline V gene, CDR1 is MGHRA and CDR2 is YSYEKL. Trimming left V 1 base short and J 0 bases short, with 12 bases between. This CDR3 spans 17 amino acids. CDR3 bases: TGCGCCAGCAGCCAAGGCCCGGCAGCTGCAACTAATGAAAAACTGTTTTTT. It is translated as CASSQGPAAATNEKLFF.

This chain uses TRBV4-2 with TRBJ2-2; the D gene is possibly TRBD2 (6 bases). Germline V gives CDR1 LGHNA, CDR2 YNFKEQ. With 0 bases removed from V and 2 bases from J, the gap between germline ends came to 10 bases. This CDR3 has 16 amino acids. The CDR3 DNA reads as TGTGCCAGCAGCCAAGATACGGGACTCAACACCGGGGAGCTGTTTTTT. Translating it yields CASSQDTGLNTGELFF.

The chain recombines TRBV29-1 with TRBJ2-5; TRBD2 matches at 7 bases. The CDR3 has 12 residues. Trimming removed 3 bases from V and 4 bases from J; junction bases left unmatched: 2. Germline CDR1 and CDR2: SQVTM and ANQGSEA. Here the CDR3 DNA reads TGCAGCGTTGATACGGGAGGAGAGACCCAGTACTTC. This sequence encodes CSVDTGGETQYF.

This chain uses TRBV27 with TRBJ1-5; D unresolved. With 4 bases removed from V and 4 bases from J, the gap between germline ends came to 11 bases. The CDR3 has 14 residues. Germline V lookup: CDR1 MNHEY, CDR2 SMNVEV (reference sequence). The CDR3: CASSYAGNNQPQHF. CDR3 coding DNA: TGTGCCAGCAGTTATGCGGGGAATAATCAGCCCCAGCATTTT.

The rearrangement links TRBV7-8 to TRBJ2-1; D could derive from TRBD1 or TRBD2 (6 bases each). Trimming pared 2 bases from V and 12 bases from J, leaving 23 bases between. Looked up from germline, CDR1 is SGHVS and CDR2 is FQNEAQ. The CDR3 loop spans 16 amino acids. CDR3 sequence: CASSLTQGGTPRGQFF. The CDR3 bases are TGTGCCAGCAGCTTAACCCAAGGGGGGACCCCACGGGGGCAGTTCTTC. The full variable domain, completed using reference TRBV7-8 and TRBJ2-1, is GAGVSQSPRYKVAKRGQDVALRCDPISGHVSLFWYQQALGQGPEFLTYFQNEAQLDKSGLPSDRFFAERPEGSVSTLKIQRTQQEDSAVYLCASSLTQGGTPRGQFFGPGTRLTVL.

The chain joins TRBV6-1 to TRBJ2-5, with no clear D. Germline V gives CDR1 MNHNS, CDR2 SASEGT. The germline V and J ends were trimmed by 6 bases and 5 bases, with 13 bases remaining between them. This CDR3 comprises 13 residues. The CDR3 DNA sequence: TGTGCCAGCAGAAGCCCGCTCGGGGAGACCCAGTACTTC. Residues: CASRSPLGETQYF.

V is TRBV27 and J is TRBJ2-7; possibly TRBD1 for D (6 bases). There are 15 residues in the CDR3. The V and J ends lost 0 bases and 4 bases respectively, with 13 bases between them. CDR1 and CDR2 from the germline V gene are MNHEY and SMNVEV (reference sequence). The CDR3 spells CASSLSGAGVYEQYV. For the CDR3, the DNA is TGTGCCAGCAGTTTATCGGGGGCTGGGGTATACGAGCAGTACGTC.

This chain connects TRBV10-1 to TRBJ1-4; D is uncertain. Germline CDR1 WNHNN, CDR2 SYGVQD (reference sequence). The ends were cut back, 0 bases at V and 6 bases at J, with 5 bases in the middle. The CDR3 extends over 13 amino acids. CDR3 coding DNA: TGCGCCAGCAGTGAGTCGAATGATGAAAAACTGTTTTTT. As protein: CASSESNDEKLFF.

V gene TRBV4-3 combines with J gene TRBJ2-2, with 7 bases matching TRBD1. In germline, CDR1 is LGHNA, CDR2 YSLEER. V trimming: 0 bases; J trimming: 2 bases; junction bases outside the gene matches: 6. The CDR3 has 17 amino acids. For the CDR3, the DNA is TGCGCCAGCAGCCAAGAATGGGACAGACTAAACACCGGGGAGCTGTTTTTT. This gives the protein CASSQEWDRLNTGELFF.

The rearrangement joins TRBV7-6 to TRBJ2-3; D possibly matches TRBD1 or TRBD2 (5 bases each). The CDR3 contains 16 residues. Germline V gene lookup returns CDR1 SGHVS and CDR2 FNYEAQ. Trimming left V 1 base short and J 4 bases short, with 15 bases between. CDR3 in amino acids: CASSLEAADSPDTQYF. CDR3 nucleotide sequence: TGTGCCAGCAGCTTAGAAGCGGCAGACAGCCCAGATACGCAGTATTTT.

The V and J genes are TRBV2 and TRBJ2-5; 7 bases match TRBD2. Germline loops: CDR1 SNHLY, CDR2 FYNNEI. The CDR3 has 12 residues. V was clipped by 6 bases and J by 4 bases; unmatched bases: 2. CDR3 in amino acids: CASRGEGETQYF. Here the CDR3 DNA reads TGTGCCAGCAGGGGGGAGGGAGAGACCCAGTACTTC.

The chain joins TRBV11-2 to TRBJ1-2; D not certain. V lost 6 bases and J 7 bases, leaving 12 bases between the germline ends. Germline lookup yields CDR1 SGHAT and CDR2 FQNNGV. There are 12 residues in the CDR3. The CDR3 coding sequence is TGTGCCAGCAGGGGTACCGGAGGTGGCTACACCTTC. This translates into CASRGTGGGYTF.

For this clone: Within the sample, other DNA sequences also encode this same CDR3. The V call is TRBV29-1, the J call TRBJ2-7, with D possibly being TRBD1 or TRBD2 (6 bases each). The germline gives CDR1 SQVTM, CDR2 ANQGSEA. The CDR3 is 13 amino acids. V lost 3 bases, J lost 6 bases, and 15 bases lay in between. In nucleotides, the CDR3 is TGCAGCGTTGAGGGGGGCCGGTTCCGCGAGCAGTACTTC. Its protein is CSVEGGRFREQYF.

This chain links TRBV10-1 with TRBJ2-1; 9 nucleotides agree with TRBD2. The CDR3 length is 15 residues. V was pared by 2 bases and J by 10 bases, with 9 bases of the junction left unmatched. Looked up from germline, CDR1 is WNHNN and CDR2 is SYGVQD (reference sequence). The CDR3 nucleotides read TGCGCCAGCAGTGAGCCCTCGGCGGGAGGGGGAGAGCAGTTCTTC. Its translation: CASSEPSAGGGEQFF.

This chain links TRBV29-1 with TRBJ2-7; D remains ambiguous. V gave up 4 bases and J gave up 4 bases, with 8 bases separating them. There are 11 residues in the CDR3. CDR1 and CDR2 (germline): SQVTM, ANQGSEA. The chain's CDR3 is CSVGESYEQYV. For the CDR3, the DNA is TGCAGCGTTGGCGAGTCTTACGAGCAGTACGTC.

A single count supports this clone. This rearrangement joins TRBV4-3 to TRBJ2-2, with TRBD1 matching 9 bases. Germline loops: CDR1 LGHNA, CDR2 YSLEER. The CDR3 extends over 17 amino acids. The ends lost 1 base at V and 8 bases at J; junction bases unmatched: 11. In nucleotides, the CDR3 is TGCGCCAGCAGCCAAGCAGATTCACAGGGGGCCTTGGGGGAGCTGTTTTTT. Its protein is CASSQADSQGALGELFF.

This clone was seen more than once but under ten times. The J gene is TRBJ1-1, the V gene TRBV28; weak D call: TRBD1 (5 bases). Germline lookup yields CDR1 MDHEN and CDR2 SYDVKM. The CDR3 runs 14 residues. The germline V and J ends were trimmed by 7 bases and 0 bases, with 12 bases remaining between them. The CDR3 sequence is CASTPPGLNTEAFF. The CDR3 DNA is TGTGCCAGCACCCCCCCGGGGCTGAACACTGAAGCTTTCTTT.

This chain uses TRBV7-9 with TRBJ1-6; 9 positions agree with TRBD1. Unmatched junction bases numbered 5, after V lost 5 bases and J lost 9 bases. The V gene's germline CDR1 is SEHNR and CDR2 FQNEAQ (reference sequence). CDR3 length equals 14 residues. The CDR3 here is CASSGDRAGSPLHF. CDR3 bases: TGTGCCAGCAGCGGGGACAGGGCGGGTTCACCCCTCCACTTT.

DNA of the CDR3: TGTGCCAGCAGCCCCAGAGCGGGCGTCACAGATACGCAGTATTTT. This encodes CASSPRAGVTDTQYF. V is TRBV27 and J is TRBJ2-3; D is perhaps TRBD2 (6 bases). The CDR3 is 15 amino acids. V was trimmed by 6 bases and J by 2 bases, leaving 15 bases between them. Germline V gene lookup returns CDR1 MNHEY and CDR2 SMNVEV (reference sequence).

The chain recombines TRBV29-1 with TRBJ1-2; 8 nucleotides line up with TRBD1. Germline V gene sequence: CDR1 SQVTM, CDR2 ANQGSEA. CDR3 length: 13 residues. Trimming took 8 bases from V and 5 from J; bases not matched to a gene: 10. CDR3 loop: CSIRQGSGYGYTF. The CDR3 DNA sequence: TGCAGCATAAGACAGGGGAGTGGATATGGCTACACCTTC.

The rearrangement joins TRBV5-4 to TRBJ2-2; 10 bases align to TRBD2. Germline CDR1 and CDR2: SGHNT and YYREEE (reference sequence). CDR3 length: 14 amino acids. Trimming at V came to 4 bases and at J to 5 bases, leaving 2 bases not matched to a gene. Here the CDR3 DNA reads TGTGCCAGCAGCCCTAGCGGGAGAACCGGGGAGCTGTTTTTT. Translation: CASSPSGRTGELFF.

This chain uses TRBV30 with TRBJ1-4; no clear D gene. V was clipped by 1 base and J by 5 bases, with 11 bases between them. Germline V lookup: CDR1 GTSNPN, CDR2 SVGIG (reference sequence). The CDR3 length is 14 residues. The CDR3 protein is CAWSGGLKNEKLFF. The CDR3 DNA reads as TGTGCCTGGAGTGGAGGGCTGAAAAATGAAAAACTGTTTTTT. Using reference TRBV30 and TRBJ1-4 for the parts outside the CDR3, the full variable domain is SQTIHQWPATLVQPVGSPLSLECTVEGTSNPNLYWYRQAAGRGLQLLFYSVGIGQISSEVPQNLSASRPQDRQFILSSKKLLLSDSGFYLCAWSGGLKNEKLFFGSGTQLSVL.

The rearrangement links TRBV10-1 to TRBJ2-3; D possibly corresponds to TRBD2 (6 bases). The length of the CDR3 is 13 residues. V gave up 2 bases and J gave up 4 bases, with 7 bases separating them. Germline V gives CDR1 WNHNN, CDR2 SYGVQD (reference sequence). DNA for the CDR3: TGCGCCAGCAGTGAGGGAGGGTCAGATACGCAGTATTTT. It is translated as CASSEGGSDTQYF.

This clone appeared once. The chain recombines TRBV13 with TRBJ1-1, with 8 bases aligning to TRBD1. V lost 6 bases and J lost 7; bases outside the gene matches: 10. Germline V CDR1 and CDR2: PRHDT, FYEKMQ (reference sequence). This CDR3 contains 14 residues. This CDR3 reads CASRGADRDVEAFF. The CDR3 region has the DNA TGTGCCAGCAGAGGCGCGGACAGGGATGTTGAAGCTTTCTTT.

The chain links TRBV27 to TRBJ2-3, with 12 bases matching TRBD2. Germline V gene lookup returns CDR1 MNHEY and CDR2 SMNVEV (reference sequence). The CDR3 has 15 amino acids. The trim removed 4 bases at V and 4 bases at J, leaving 3 bases unmatched. DNA for the CDR3: TGTGCCAGCAGTTCTCTAGCGGGAGGGGCAGATACGCAGTATTTT. Translating it yields CASSSLAGGADTQYF.

V usage is TRBV7-9 and J usage is TRBJ1-3; D is uncertain. CDR3 length: 17 residues. The germline V and J ends were trimmed by 1 base and 8 bases, with 21 bases remaining between them. The germline gives CDR1 SEHNR, CDR2 FQNEAQ (reference sequence). The DNA for the CDR3 is TGTGCCAGCAGCTTAGGTCACGGGGTCACCGTCGTAGACACCATATATTTT. As protein: CASSLGHGVTVVDTIYF.

This chain links TRBV5-4 with TRBJ2-7; 7 nucleotides agree with TRBD2. In germline, CDR1 is SGHNT, CDR2 YYREEE (reference sequence). There are 15 residues in the CDR3. After removal of 1 base from V and 0 bases from J, the junction contained 4 bases not matched to a gene. The CDR3: CASSLRGLSSYEQYF. The CDR3 DNA follows: TGTGCCAGCAGCTTGCGGGGACTAAGCTCCTACGAGCAGTACTTC.